This TCR beta chain is drawn from a study of cytomegalovirus exposure and HLA in healthy donors. A multiplex PCR was run with 60 Vbeta primers and 13 Jbeta primers. Data came from immunoSEQ multiplex PCR; TCRdb stores just in-frame clones and leaves some out. This sample's table reports 150,000 to 200,000 clones. The V gene end was trimmed by 6 bases and the J gene end by 2 bases; junction bases not matched to a gene: 7. The CDR3 runs to 14 residues. Germline V gene sequence: CDR1 SGHAT, CDR2 FQNNGV. At collection, donors were nominally healthy, but unrecorded immune exposures were probable. The receptor was derived from a woman in her sixties in good health and CMV-seronegative. What was sequenced was PBMCs. The chain carries TRBV11-2 and TRBJ2-7; 7 bases line up with TRBD1. The CDR3 nucleotides read TGTGCCAGCAGTCGCGACAGGGTGGCCTACGAGCAGTACTTC. This sequence encodes CASSRDRVAYEQYF.